What follows are 20 T cell receptor beta chains derived from one specimen sequenced in a study of PD-L1 blockade in urothelial cancer. Indicated time point: pretreatment peripheral blood. This table comes from immunoSEQ multiplex PCR, and its TCRdb copy is limited to in-frame clones, with some not included. The sample consists of around 82,000 clones, 84% of them appearing once. Specimen: PBMCs, collected around atezolizumab (anti-PD-L1) treatment. The receptors stem from a man in his fifties or sixties with urothelial cancer.

The J gene is TRBJ1-3, the V gene TRBV6-5, with 9 nucleotides matching TRBD1. With V trimmed by 7 bases and J by 4 bases, 5 bases remained unmatched. The V gene's germline CDR1 is MNHEY and CDR2 SVGAGI. This CDR3 comprises 14 residues. CDR3 sequence (DNA): TGTGCCAGCACCCGGGGACAGGGAGGAAACACCATATATTTT. This sequence encodes CASTRGQGGNTIYF.

This clone was picked up one time. The chain uses TRBV10-3 and TRBJ1-6; 8 bases agree with TRBD1. The CDR3 is 16 amino acids. Unmatched junction bases numbered 7, after V lost 2 bases and J lost 7 bases. CDR1 is ENHRY and CDR2 is SYGVKD in the germline V gene. CDR3 amino acids: CAISERPGQENSPLHF. CDR3 DNA sequence: TGTGCCATCAGTGAGAGACCGGGACAGGAGAATTCACCCCTCCACTTT.

This chain uses TRBV30 with TRBJ2-2; 8 bases are a match to TRBD1. Per the germline V gene, CDR1 is GTSNPN and CDR2 is SVGIG (reference sequence). J gave up 6 bases and V 5 bases, and 2 bases lay outside the gene matches. The CDR3 has 12 residues. The CDR3 sequence: CAWGQGPGELFF. CDR3 in DNA: TGTGCCTGGGGACAGGGCCCCGGGGAGCTGTTTTTT.

The chain uses TRBV18 and TRBJ1-1; a possible D gene is TRBD1 (5 bases). CDR1 is KGHSH, CDR2 LQKENI, per germline. This CDR3 is 15 amino acids long. V gave up 10 bases and J gave up 1 base, with 19 bases separating them. Here the CDR3 DNA reads TGTGCCACCCTCGGGAGGTCGGGGCCGAACACTGAAGCTTTCTTT. It encodes CATLGRSGPNTEAFF.

The V call is TRBV7-6, the J call TRBJ2-1, with D possibly matching TRBD2 (7 bases). The CDR3 covers 16 residues. V was cut by 3 bases and J by 0 bases, with 12 bases left in between. The germline V gene has CDR1 SGHVS and CDR2 FNYEAQ. The CDR3 region has the DNA TGTGCCAGCAGCTTCGGGGGGCCTAGCTCCTACAATGAGCAGTTCTTC. It is translated as CASSFGGPSSYNEQFF.

The V call is TRBV2, the J call TRBJ2-7, with D possibly being TRBD1 (7 bases). This CDR3 region has 13 residues. Trimming took 6 bases from V and 3 from J, leaving 12 bases between them. CDR1 is SNHLY, CDR2 FYNNEI, per germline. CDR3 nucleotide sequence: TGTGCCAGCAGCCGACAGGGAGGCTACGAGCAGTACTTC. Translation gives CASSRQGGYEQYF.

The rearrangement links TRBV5-4 to TRBJ2-2; D not certain. The germline gives CDR1 SGHNT, CDR2 YYREEE (reference sequence). The CDR3 consists of 14 residues. Trimming removed 9 bases at V and 0 bases at J, with 12 bases between. The CDR3 DNA is TGTGCCATCTGCCGAGCCCCGAACACCGGGGAGCTGTTTTTT. Amino acids: CAICRAPNTGELFF.

This chain uses TRBV7-9 with TRBJ1-5; no clear D gene. CDR1 and CDR2 (germline): SEHNR, FQNEAQ (reference sequence). V was clipped by 0 bases and J by 5 bases, with 8 bases between them. This CDR3 is 14 amino acids long. The CDR3, as DNA: TGTGCCAGCAGCTTAGCTGTAGTCGATCAGCCCCAGCATTTT. Amino acid sequence: CASSLAVVDQPQHF.

The rearrangement links TRBV28 to TRBJ2-6; 7 nucleotides match TRBD1. This CDR3 region has 17 residues. Germline lookup yields CDR1 MDHEN and CDR2 SYDVKM. The V gene end was trimmed by 1 base and the J gene end by 1 base; junction bases not matched to a gene: 4. The CDR3 protein is CASSLLGTESGANVLTF. CDR3 bases: TGTGCCAGCAGTTTATTAGGGACAGAGTCTGGGGCCAACGTCCTGACTTTC.

This clone was seen only a few times. J is TRBJ2-1 and V is TRBV25-1; TRBD2 might be the D (5 bases). The V end lost 8 bases, the J end lost 2 bases, and 16 bases lay between the germline ends. The CDR3 runs 15 residues. The germline V gene encodes CDR1 MGHDK and CDR2 SYGVNS. CDR3 residues: CASQARTGTYNEQFF. CDR3 DNA sequence: TGTGCCAGCCAAGCCCGGACGGGGACCTACAATGAGCAGTTCTTC.

The rearrangement links TRBV6-1 to TRBJ1-2; perhaps TRBD1 as D (5 bases). The CDR3 spans 15 residues. V gave up 7 bases and J gave up 0 bases, with 15 bases separating them. The germline V gene has CDR1 MNHNS and CDR2 SASEGT. CDR3 sequence (DNA): TGTGCCAGCATCCGGGGGGACGGAGCTAACTATGGCTACACCTTC. This codes for CASIRGDGANYGYTF.

CDR3 in amino acids: CASTVGPHAKNIQYF. The CDR3 DNA reads TGTGCCAGCACCGTCGGTCCCCACGCCAAAAACATTCAGTACTTC. The V and J genes are TRBV5-6 and TRBJ2-4; no firm D call. Trimming took 6 bases from V and 1 from J, leaving 14 bases between them. Germline assignment: CDR1 SGHDT and CDR2 YYEEEE. This CDR3 is built from 15 residues.

J is TRBJ2-7 and V is TRBV6-1; weak D call: TRBD2 (5 bases). The germline V gene has CDR1 MNHNS and CDR2 SASEGT. Trimming took 6 bases from V and 7 from J, leaving 13 bases between them. The CDR3 is 12 residues long. The DNA of the CDR3 is TGTGCCAGCAGGGTCCACGCGGGTGAGCAGTACTTC. Translated, it gives CASRVHAGEQYF.

The chain recombines TRBV4-1 with TRBJ2-7; a weak D match, TRBD2 (6 bases). Germline V gives CDR1 MGHRA, CDR2 YSYEKL. The CDR3 is made up of 15 amino acids. V lost 5 bases, J lost 2 bases, and 16 bases lay in between. The CDR3 DNA reads TGCGCCAGCAGCTCACGGGGTAGCGGAACCTACGAGCAGTACTTC. Protein sequence: CASSSRGSGTYEQYF.

The chain links TRBV2 to TRBJ1-1; D uncertain. The germline V gene has CDR1 SNHLY and CDR2 FYNNEI. The V end was cut by 8 bases, the J end by 1 base, with 14 bases between. The CDR3 is made up of 14 amino acids. DNA of the CDR3: TGTGCCAGCCGGCGTGAGGTCCCGAACACTGAAGCTTTCTTT. Its protein is CASRREVPNTEAFF.

This chain joins TRBV7-9 and TRBJ2-7; 9 bases are a match to TRBD1. V lost 4 bases, J lost 6 bases, and 7 bases stayed unmatched. This CDR3 region has 14 residues. Germline V gene sequence: CDR1 SEHNR, CDR2 FQNEAQ (reference sequence). The CDR3 protein is CASSSPGQGGEQYF. The CDR3 DNA reads as TGTGCCAGCAGCTCGCCGGGACAGGGAGGCGAGCAGTACTTC.

The chain combines TRBV9 with TRBJ2-1; possibly TRBD2 for D (5 bases). Per the germline V gene, CDR1 is SGDLS and CDR2 is YYNGEE. This CDR3 is 13 amino acids long. Trimming cost V 3 bases and J 7 bases, with 11 bases left between them. CDR3 protein: CASSAPTGNEQFF. CDR3 bases: TGTGCCAGCAGCGCACCGACGGGGAATGAGCAGTTCTTC.

V and J are TRBV5-6 and TRBJ2-7; the match to TRBD1 covers 7 bases. Trimming cost V 0 bases and J 2 bases; bases outside gene matches: 2. Germline assignment: CDR1 SGHDT and CDR2 YYEEEE. This CDR3 is 14 amino acids long. This chain's CDR3 is CASSLGQGAYEQYF. CDR3 bases: TGTGCCAGCAGCTTGGGGCAGGGGGCCTACGAGCAGTACTTC.

This sequence joins TRBV10-3 and TRBJ1-3, with 9 positions matching TRBD1. After removal of 10 bases from V and 8 bases from J, the junction contained 3 bases not matched to a gene. The CDR3 sequence is 11 residues long. Looked up from germline, CDR1 is ENHRY and CDR2 is SYGVKD. The CDR3 loop reads CATQGADTIYF. DNA for the CDR3: TGTGCCACACAGGGGGCAGACACCATATATTTT.

The gene calls are TRBV7-2 and TRBJ2-7; 9 bases align to TRBD1. V trimming: 4 bases; J trimming: 6 bases; junction bases outside the gene matches: 4. CDR1 is SGHTA and CDR2 is FQGNSA in the germline V gene. The CDR3 contains 13 residues. The DNA for the CDR3 is TGTGCCAGCAGCTCGCACAGGGGGCGCGAGCAGTACTTC. Translating it yields CASSSHRGREQYF.